This TCR beta chain was sequenced in a study of Ad26.COV2.S vaccination and SARS-CoV-2 variants (dated by TCRdb to the early 2020s). Background for the entire study: Donors in the vaccine arm were drawn from COV1001, a phase I-IIa trial of Ad26.COV2.S in healthy adults that was multicentre, randomized, double-blind and placebo-controlled. Investigators did not know the trial group allocation while performing experiments and assessing outcomes. TCRbeta repertoire sequencing served as the tool for gauging how specific and how broad the SARS-CoV-2-reactive T cell receptors were following Ad26.COV2.S vaccination. Trial participants were randomized into five groups of five, in which low-dose or high-dose Ad26.COV2.S was given once or twice, or placebo was given on both occasions. The TCR-sequenced set comprised approximately 32 samples: roughly 19 Ad26.COV2.S vaccine recipients, 5 placebo recipients and 8 SARS-CoV-2 convalescent individuals. Ad26.COV2.S was administered intramuscularly at a dose of 5x10^10 or 1x10^11 viral particles, either as one shot or as two shots given 56 days apart.

In the case of this clone: The antigen this receptor binds is unknown. No base quality information exists; no much larger clone differs at one position.

The germline V and J ends show losses of 0 bases and 1 base respectively, and no gene match explains 9 bases of the junction. The CDR3 has 17 amino acids, counting the end cysteine and phenylalanine. Only the CDR3 part of the read is kept: 51 bases, read in frame from the first base. Taken from the germline V gene (reference sequence), the CDR1 and CDR2 loops are SGHNT and YYREEE. The treatment or condition label, as the study defines it: 15 to 20 received Ad26.COV2.S at low or high dose, single or two shots; about five received placebo; per-sample allocation not given. For vaccine and placebo recipients, repertoires were sequenced using samples collected on day 63 after the first injection. Between 29 July and 7 August 2020, Cohort 1b enrolled some 25 adults aged 18-55 years at one site in Boston, USA. Ad26.COV2.S was a replication-incompetent adenovirus type 26 vector expressing a prefusion-stabilized SARS-CoV-2 spike protein from the original Wuhan strain.

The full study reports these points: Comparing responses between vaccine doses or regimens was not something the study was powered to do. According to the authors, total T cell responses may have been underestimated by the TCR breadth and depth analyses. Higher spike-specific TCR breadth was observed in Ad26.COV2.S recipients than in placebo recipients (P = 0.0014). After vaccination, spike-specific CD8+ and CD4+ T cell responses were reported to show substantial breadth. Non-spike TCR breadth was comparable between vaccine and placebo recipients, consistent with the vaccine containing only spike.

The immunoSEQ Assay was the method used to sequence TCRbeta CDR3 regions. After extraction, genomic DNA underwent amplification by bias-controlled multiplex PCR, followed by high-throughput sequencing. As for the authors' bioinformatics: To quantify the absolute abundance of every unique TCRbeta CDR3 region, sequences were collapsed and filtered. T cell fraction was estimated by normalizing TCRbeta template counts to usable DNA, with usable DNA measured through amplification of reference genes found in all nucleated cells. Repertoire TCRs were annotated as SARS-CoV-2-specific when V gene, CDR3 amino acid sequence and J gene were exactly matched to a known reactive TCR set. MIRA supplied the reference SARS-CoV-2 TCR set, which was filtered for enrichment in COVID-19-positive ImmuneCODE repertoires so that public or cross-reactive TCRs were removed. Drawing on the MIRA antigens, annotated TCRs were analysed further at the level of specific ORF or position within ORF. Breadth was defined as the number of annotated unique rearrangements divided by the total number of unique productive rearrangements, and depth was defined as the summed frequency of the annotated unique rearrangements. Two-sided Wilcoxon rank-sum tests were applied when comparing TCR breadth between groups. TCRdb holds this immuneACCESS table with in-frame rearrangements only. Some clones are missing; in checked studies, unresolved V genes explain under half, and the rest has no known cause. V, J and clone size derive from that table, while D and trimming were established from the DNA sequence. The sample contains under 400,000 clones, roughly 84% of them found a single time. The biggest ten clones account for around 3.6% of the sample.

The rearranged chain carries TRBV5-4 and TRBJ1-1, and 7 bases in between align with TRBD1. This clonotype was obtained from a person aged 18 to 65 who received the Ad26.COV2.S COVID-19 vaccine or a placebo. The sequencing used peripheral blood, collected in a trial of Ad26.COV2.S vaccine versus placebo. In nucleotides, the sequence is TGTGCCAGCAGCTTGGGTGGATTCAGGGGGGCGAACACTGAAGCTTTCTTT. Protein translation: CASSLGGFRGANTEAFF.